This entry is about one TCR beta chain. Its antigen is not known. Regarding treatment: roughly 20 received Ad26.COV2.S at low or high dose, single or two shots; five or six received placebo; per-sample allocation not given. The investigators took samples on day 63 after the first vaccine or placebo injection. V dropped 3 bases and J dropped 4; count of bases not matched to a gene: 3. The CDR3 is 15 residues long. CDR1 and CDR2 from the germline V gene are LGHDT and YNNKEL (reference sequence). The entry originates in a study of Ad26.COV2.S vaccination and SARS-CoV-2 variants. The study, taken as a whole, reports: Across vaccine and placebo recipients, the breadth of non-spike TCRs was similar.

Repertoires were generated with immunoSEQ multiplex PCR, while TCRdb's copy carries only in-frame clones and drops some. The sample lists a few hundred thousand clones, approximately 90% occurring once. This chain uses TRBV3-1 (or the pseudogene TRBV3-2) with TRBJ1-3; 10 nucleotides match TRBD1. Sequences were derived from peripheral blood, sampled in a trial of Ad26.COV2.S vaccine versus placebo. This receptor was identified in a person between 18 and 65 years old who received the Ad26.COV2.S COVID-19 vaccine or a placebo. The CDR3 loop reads CASSHGTGVGNTIYF. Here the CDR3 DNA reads TGTGCCAGCAGCCACGGGACAGGGGTCGGAAACACCATATATTTT.